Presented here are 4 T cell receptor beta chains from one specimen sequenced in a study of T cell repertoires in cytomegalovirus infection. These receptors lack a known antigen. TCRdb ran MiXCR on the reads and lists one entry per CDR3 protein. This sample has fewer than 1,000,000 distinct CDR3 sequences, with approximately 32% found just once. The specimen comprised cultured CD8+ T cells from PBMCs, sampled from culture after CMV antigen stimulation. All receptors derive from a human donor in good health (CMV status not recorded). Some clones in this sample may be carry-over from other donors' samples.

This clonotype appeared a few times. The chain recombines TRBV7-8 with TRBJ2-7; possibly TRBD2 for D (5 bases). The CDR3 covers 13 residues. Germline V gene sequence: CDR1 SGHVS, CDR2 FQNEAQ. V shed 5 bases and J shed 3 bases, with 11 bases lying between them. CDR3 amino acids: CASSLRGVYEQYF. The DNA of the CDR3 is TGTGCCAGCAGCCTTCGGGGAGTCTACGAGCAGTACTTC.

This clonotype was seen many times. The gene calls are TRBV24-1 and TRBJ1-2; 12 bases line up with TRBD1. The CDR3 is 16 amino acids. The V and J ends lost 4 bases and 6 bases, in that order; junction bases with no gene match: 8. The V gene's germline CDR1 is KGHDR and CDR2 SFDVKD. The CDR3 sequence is CATSDPGTGGTDGYTF. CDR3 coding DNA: TGTGCCACCAGTGACCCCGGGACAGGGGGCACCGATGGCTACACCTTC.

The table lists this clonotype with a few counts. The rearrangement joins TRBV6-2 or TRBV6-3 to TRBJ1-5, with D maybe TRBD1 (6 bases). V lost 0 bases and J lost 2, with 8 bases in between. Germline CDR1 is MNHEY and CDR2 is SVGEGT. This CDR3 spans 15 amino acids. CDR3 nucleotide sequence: TGTGCCAGCAGTTACTCCGGGACACGCAATCAGCCCCAGCATTTT. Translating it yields CASSYSGTRNQPQHF.

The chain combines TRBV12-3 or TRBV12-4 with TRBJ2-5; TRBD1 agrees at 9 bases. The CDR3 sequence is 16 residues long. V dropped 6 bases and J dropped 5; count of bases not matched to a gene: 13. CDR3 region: CASRSRDREGLETQYF. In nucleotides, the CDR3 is TGTGCCAGCAGGTCCCGGGACAGGGAAGGTCTCGAGACCCAGTACTTC.